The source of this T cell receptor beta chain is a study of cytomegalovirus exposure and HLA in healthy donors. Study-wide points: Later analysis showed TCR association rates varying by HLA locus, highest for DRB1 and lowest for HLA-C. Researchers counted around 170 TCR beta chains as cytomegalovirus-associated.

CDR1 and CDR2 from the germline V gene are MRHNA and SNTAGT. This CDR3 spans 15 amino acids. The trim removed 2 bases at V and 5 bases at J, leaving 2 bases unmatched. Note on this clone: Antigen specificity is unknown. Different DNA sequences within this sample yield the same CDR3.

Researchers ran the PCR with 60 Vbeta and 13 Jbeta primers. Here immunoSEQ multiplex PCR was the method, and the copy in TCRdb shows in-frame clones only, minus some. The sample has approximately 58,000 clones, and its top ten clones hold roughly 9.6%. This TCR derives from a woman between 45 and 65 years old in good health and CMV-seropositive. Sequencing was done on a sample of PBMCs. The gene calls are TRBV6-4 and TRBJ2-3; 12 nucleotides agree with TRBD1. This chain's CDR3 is CASSDGTGGIDTQYF. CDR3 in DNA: TGTGCCAGCAGTGACGGGACAGGGGGCATAGATACGCAGTATTTT.